This is a list of T cell receptor beta chains from one sample in a study of blood T cell repertoires in COVID-19. The assay was immunoSEQ multiplex PCR, and TCRdb's table has in-frame clones only and misses some. The sample lists 390,000 or so clones, approximately 90% seen once, with 1% in the top ten. Sequenced sample: PBMCs or T cells enriched from blood (not recorded which). These receptors all come from a man aged 18 to 30 who had recovered from COVID-19. Each CDR3 is given with its conserved first and last residue. A D gene is named only where the DNA matches it firmly. Only some rows state a clone size, as once, few, many or a class for expanded clones.

d_call j_call v_call clone_size cdr3_aa cdr3_nt
TRBD1 TRBJ1-2 TRBV10-3 - CAISEIPRDRGGGYTF TGTGCCATCAGTGAGATCCCCCGGGACAGGGGTGGTGGCTACACCTTC
TRBD1 TRBJ1-5 TRBV6-1 - CASSVGQGGAQPQHF TGTGCCAGCAGTGTCGGGCAGGGGGGCGCTCAGCCCCAGCATTTT
- TRBJ2-2 TRBV7-6 - CASSLVSAGGTYTGELFF TGTGCCAGCAGCTTAGTATCGGCGGGCGGAACCTACACCGGGGAGCTGTTTTTT
- TRBJ2-2 TRBV9 - CASSVGSATGELFF TGTGCCAGCAGCGTAGGCAGCGCCACCGGGGAGCTGTTTTTT
TRBD1 TRBJ2-7 TRBV15 - CATSRGTGGYGSYEQYF TGTGCCACCAGCAGGGGGACAGGGGGCTATGGGTCCTACGAGCAGTACTTC
TRBD2 TRBJ2-3 TRBV19 - CASSIISGSTDTQYF TGTGCCAGTAGTATTATTAGCGGGAGCACAGATACGCAGTATTTT
- TRBJ1-2 TRBV28 - CASEGVYGLNGYTF TGTGCCAGCGAAGGGGTTTACGGGCTTAATGGCTACACCTTC
TRBD1 TRBJ2-2 TRBV7-3 - CASSPTGAFTGELFF TGTGCCAGCAGCCCGACAGGGGCCTTCACCGGGGAGCTGTTTTTT
- TRBJ1-4 TRBV6-5 - CATSDRSNEKLFF TGTGCCACCTCCGACAGGTCCAATGAAAAACTGTTTTTT
- TRBJ1-1 TRBV5-1 - CASSDRTGNTEAFF TGCGCCAGCAGCGACAGGACCGGGAACACTGAAGCTTTCTTT
- TRBJ2-5 TRBV30 - CAWSLLTSLETQYF TGTGCCTGGAGTCTTTTGACTAGTCTAGAGACCCAGTACTTC
- TRBJ2-5 TRBV27 - CATRVGLSRSPEEETQYF TGTGCTACCCGGGTCGGACTTAGCAGATCCCCAGAGGAAGAGACCCAGTACTTC
TRBD1 TRBJ1-5 TRBV4-3 - CASSQDRGQGGSNQPQHF TGCGCCAGCAGCCAAGATAGGGGACAGGGGGGGAGCAATCAGCCCCAGCATTTT
TRBD1 TRBJ1-5 TRBV19 - CASSVQGVNQPQHF TGTGCCAGTAGCGTCCAGGGGGTCAATCAGCCCCAGCATTTT
- TRBJ2-5 TRBV7-9 - CASSLRQIQETQYF TGTGCCAGCAGCCTAAGACAGATCCAAGAGACCCAGTACTTC
- TRBJ1-2 TRBV7-9 few CASSPGGWYNYGYTF TGTGCCAGCAGCCCGGGGGGTTGGTATAACTATGGCTACACCTTC
TRBD2 TRBJ2-1 TRBV28 - CASGTGLAGGPWNEQFF TGTGCCAGCGGCACGGGACTAGCGGGAGGGCCTTGGAATGAGCAGTTCTTC
TRBD1 TRBJ1-2 TRBV5-5 - CASSLGAGGDGYTF TGTGCCAGCAGCTTGGGGGCAGGGGGCGATGGCTACACCTTC
TRBD1 TRBJ1-1 TRBV28 few CASSSGQGNTEAFF TGTGCCAGCAGTTCCGGACAGGGGAACACTGAAGCTTTCTTT
TRBD2 TRBJ2-1 TRBV19 once CASSIRGRPIYNEQFF TGTGCCAGTAGTATTCGCGGGAGGCCAATCTACAATGAGCAGTTCTTC
TRBD2 TRBJ2-1 TRBV10-2 - CASSEFGRAYNEQFF TGCGCCAGCAGTGAGTTCGGGAGGGCCTACAATGAGCAGTTCTTC
- TRBJ1-6 TRBV28 - CASSLPLPYSPLHF TGTGCCAGCAGTTTACCCCTACCCTATTCACCCCTCCACTTT
- TRBJ2-1 TRBV24-1 - CATSDLQGYEQFF TGTGCCACCAGTGATTTGCAGGGATATGAGCAGTTCTTC